The clone carrying this T cell receptor beta chain was picked up one time. The CDR3 spans 14 residues. The ends were cut back, 4 bases at V and 0 bases at J, with 9 bases in the middle. The germline V gene has CDR1 LGHDT and CDR2 YNNKEL (reference sequence). The data belong to a study of blood T cell repertoires in COVID-19. In the study's own analysis: Scientists estimated how many nucleated cells there were by amplifying reference gene primers. The table came from immunoSEQ multiplex PCR; TCRdb's copy has only in-frame clones and leaves some out. D and trimming were read from the DNA, whereas the V and J calls and clone size are those reported in that table. Here the sample spans over 150,000 clones, around 85% being singletons. Seattle enrolled patients during active infection and tracked them longitudinally.

The origin of this receptor is a woman of 80 years or more with COVID-19, enrolled during active disease. Material for sequencing was peripheral blood. The chain combines TRBV3-1 (or the pseudogene TRBV3-2) with TRBJ1-1; D not certain. CDR3 protein: CASSPPLMNTEAFF. The CDR3, as DNA: TGTGCCAGCAGCCCCCCCCTAATGAACACTGAAGCTTTCTTT.